This T cell receptor (beta chain) comes out of a study of technical replicates of blood from a handful of donors (dated by TCRdb to the late 2010s). A remark on this clone: The target of this receptor is not known. The sample holds no much larger clone one base away, and base qualities are not on file.

V gives up 0 bases and J gives up 3 bases, and the segment between their germline ends measures 10 bases. From the cysteine through the phenylalanine, the CDR3 covers 14 amino acids. The read is trimmed to its CDR3 DNA, 42 bases read in frame from base 1. The germline V gene specifies SGDLS as CDR1 and YYNGEE as CDR2. The method behind the library was the immunoSEQ multiplex PCR assay. The source is immuneACCESS, and TCRdb retained only in-frame sequences with V and J called. Part of the clones is not carried over; for the studies checked, unresolved V genes explain less than half of this, and the remainder is unexplained. The sample data list about 81,000 clones, and around 95% of these were observed just once. Around 0.39% of the sample goes to the ten largest clones.

The V and J segments used are TRBV9 and TRBJ2-7; no confident D gene assignment can be made. This sequence originates from a human donor in good health. The sample comprised T cells isolated from PBMCs. The nucleotides are TGTGCCAGCAGCGTAGATATCCGAGGCTACGAGCAGTACTTC. This yields the protein CASSVDIRGYEQYF.